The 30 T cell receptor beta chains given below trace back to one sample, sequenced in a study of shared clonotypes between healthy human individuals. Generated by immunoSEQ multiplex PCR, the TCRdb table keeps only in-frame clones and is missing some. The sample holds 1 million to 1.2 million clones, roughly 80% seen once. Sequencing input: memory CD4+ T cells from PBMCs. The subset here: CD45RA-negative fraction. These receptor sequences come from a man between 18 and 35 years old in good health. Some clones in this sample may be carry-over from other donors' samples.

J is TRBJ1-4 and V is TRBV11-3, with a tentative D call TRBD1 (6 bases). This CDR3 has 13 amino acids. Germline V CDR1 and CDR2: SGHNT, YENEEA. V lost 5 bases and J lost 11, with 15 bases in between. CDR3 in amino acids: CASSTGPAGKLFF. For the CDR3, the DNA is TGTGCCAGCAGCACAGGGCCCGCTGGGAAACTGTTTTTT.

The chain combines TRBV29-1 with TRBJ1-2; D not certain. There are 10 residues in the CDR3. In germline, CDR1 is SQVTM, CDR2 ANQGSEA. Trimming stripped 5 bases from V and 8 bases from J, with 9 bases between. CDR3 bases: TGCAGCGTTCGGGTGGAGGGCTACACCTTC. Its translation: CSVRVEGYTF.

The CDR3 DNA reads as TGTGCCAGTAGCGATGACGGGGGCTGGGGCTACACCTTC. It specifies CASSDDGGWGYTF. This chain uses TRBV19 with TRBJ1-2; maybe TRBD1 (6 bases). V was pared by 6 bases and J by 8 bases, with 16 bases between. CDR1 LNHDA and CDR2 SQIVND come from the germline V gene (reference sequence). CDR3 size: 13 residues. Drawing the rest from reference TRBV19 and TRBJ1-2, the complete variable domain is DGGITQSPKYLFRKEGQNVTLSCEQNLNHDAMYWYRQDPGQGLRLIYYSQIVNDFQKGDIAEGYSVSREKKESFPLTVTSAQKNPTAFYLCASSDDGGWGYTFGSGTRLTVV.

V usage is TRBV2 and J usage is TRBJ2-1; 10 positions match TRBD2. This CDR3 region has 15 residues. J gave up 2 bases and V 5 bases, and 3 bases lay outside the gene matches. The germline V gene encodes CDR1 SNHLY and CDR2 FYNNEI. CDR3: CASSPSGRAYNEQFF. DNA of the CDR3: TGTGCCAGCAGTCCTAGCGGGAGAGCCTACAATGAGCAGTTCTTC. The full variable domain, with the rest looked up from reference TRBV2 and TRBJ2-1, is EPEVTQTPSHQVTQMGQEVILRCVPISNHLYFYWYRQILGQKVEFLVSFYNNEISEKSEIFDDQFSVERPDGSNFTLKIRSTKLEDSAMYFCASSPSGRAYNEQFFGPGTRLTVL.

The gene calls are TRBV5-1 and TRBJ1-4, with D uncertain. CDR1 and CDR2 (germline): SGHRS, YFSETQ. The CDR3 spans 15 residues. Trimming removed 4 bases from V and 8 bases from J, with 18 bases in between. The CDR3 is CASSTSPGLEEKLFF. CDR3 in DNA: TGCGCCAGCAGCACGAGCCCCGGGCTTGAGGAAAAACTGTTTTTT.

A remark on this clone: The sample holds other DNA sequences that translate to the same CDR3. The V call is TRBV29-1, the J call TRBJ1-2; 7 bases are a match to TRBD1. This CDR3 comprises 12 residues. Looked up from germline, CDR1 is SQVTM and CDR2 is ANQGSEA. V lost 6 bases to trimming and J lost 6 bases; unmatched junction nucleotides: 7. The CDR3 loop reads CSVVQGGDGYTF. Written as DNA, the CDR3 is TGCAGCGTCGTCCAGGGGGGCGATGGCTACACCTTC.

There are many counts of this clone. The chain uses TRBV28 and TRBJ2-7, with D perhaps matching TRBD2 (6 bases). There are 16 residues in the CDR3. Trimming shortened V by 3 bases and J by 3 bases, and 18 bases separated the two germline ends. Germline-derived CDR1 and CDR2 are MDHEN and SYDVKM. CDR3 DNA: TGTGCCAGCAGTTTGATCGGGAGATCTAGGATCTACGAGCAGTACTTC. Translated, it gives CASSLIGRSRIYEQYF.

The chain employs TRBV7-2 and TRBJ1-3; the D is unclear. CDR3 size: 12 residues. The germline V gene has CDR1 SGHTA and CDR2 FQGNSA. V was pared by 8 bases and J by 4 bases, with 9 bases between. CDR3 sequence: CASRTPGNTIYF. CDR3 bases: TGTGCCAGCCGCACCCCGGGAAACACCATATATTTT.

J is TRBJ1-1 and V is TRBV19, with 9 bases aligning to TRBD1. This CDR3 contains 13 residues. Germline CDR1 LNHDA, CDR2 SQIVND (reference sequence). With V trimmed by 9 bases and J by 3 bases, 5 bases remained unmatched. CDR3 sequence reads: CASYRGRDTEAFF. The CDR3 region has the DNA TGTGCCAGCTACAGGGGGCGGGACACTGAAGCTTTCTTT.

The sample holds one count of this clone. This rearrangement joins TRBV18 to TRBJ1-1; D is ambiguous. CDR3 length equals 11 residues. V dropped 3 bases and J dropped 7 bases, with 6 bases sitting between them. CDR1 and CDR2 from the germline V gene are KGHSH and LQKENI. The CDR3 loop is CASSPQDEAFF. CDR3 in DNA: TGTGCCAGCTCACCGCAGGATGAAGCTTTCTTT.

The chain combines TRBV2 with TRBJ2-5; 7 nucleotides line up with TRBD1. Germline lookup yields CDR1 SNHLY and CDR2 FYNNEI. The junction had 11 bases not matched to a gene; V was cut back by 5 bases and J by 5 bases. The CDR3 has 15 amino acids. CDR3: CASSQPGQSMETQYF. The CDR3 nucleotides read TGTGCCAGCAGTCAACCGGGACAGTCAATGGAGACCCAGTACTTC. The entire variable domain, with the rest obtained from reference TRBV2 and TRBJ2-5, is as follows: EPEVTQTPSHQVTQMGQEVILRCVPISNHLYFYWYRQILGQKVEFLVSFYNNEISEKSEIFDDQFSVERPDGSNFTLKIRSTKLEDSAMYFCASSQPGQSMETQYFGPGTRLLVL.

The CDR3 reads CAWSVRGLAGWETQYF. CDR3 nucleotides: TGTGCCTGGAGTGTCAGGGGACTAGCTGGCTGGGAGACCCAGTACTTC. The chain joins TRBV30 to TRBJ2-5, with 9 nucleotides matching TRBD2. The CDR3 length is 16 residues. V dropped 0 bases and J dropped 5; count of bases not matched to a gene: 10. Germline CDR1 is GTSNPN and CDR2 is SVGIG (reference sequence).

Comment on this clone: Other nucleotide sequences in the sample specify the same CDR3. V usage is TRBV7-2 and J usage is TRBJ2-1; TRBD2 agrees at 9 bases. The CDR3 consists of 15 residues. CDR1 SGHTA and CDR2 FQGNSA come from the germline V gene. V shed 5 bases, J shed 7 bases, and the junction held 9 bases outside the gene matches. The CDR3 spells CASSPPGTSLNEQFF. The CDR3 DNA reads TGTGCCAGCAGCCCCCCCGGGACTAGCCTAAATGAGCAGTTCTTC.

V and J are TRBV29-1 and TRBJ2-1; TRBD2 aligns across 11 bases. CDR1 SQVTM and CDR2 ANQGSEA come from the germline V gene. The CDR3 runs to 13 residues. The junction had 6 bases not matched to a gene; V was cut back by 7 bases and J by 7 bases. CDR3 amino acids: CSGVSGRVNEQFF. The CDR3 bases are TGCAGCGGTGTTAGCGGGAGGGTTAATGAGCAGTTCTTC.

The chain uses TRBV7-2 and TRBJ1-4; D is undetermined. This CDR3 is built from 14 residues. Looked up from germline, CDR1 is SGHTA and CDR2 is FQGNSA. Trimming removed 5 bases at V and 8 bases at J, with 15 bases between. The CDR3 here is CASSLRGWQEKLFF. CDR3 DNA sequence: TGTGCCAGCAGCCTCCGGGGATGGCAGGAAAAACTGTTTTTT.

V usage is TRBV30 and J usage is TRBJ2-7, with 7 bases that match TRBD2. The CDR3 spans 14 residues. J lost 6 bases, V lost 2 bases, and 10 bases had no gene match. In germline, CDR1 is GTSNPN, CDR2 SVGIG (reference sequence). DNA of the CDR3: TGTGCCTGGAGTTGGGGGGAGGGCCGCCGCGAGCAGTACTTC. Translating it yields CAWSWGEGRREQYF.

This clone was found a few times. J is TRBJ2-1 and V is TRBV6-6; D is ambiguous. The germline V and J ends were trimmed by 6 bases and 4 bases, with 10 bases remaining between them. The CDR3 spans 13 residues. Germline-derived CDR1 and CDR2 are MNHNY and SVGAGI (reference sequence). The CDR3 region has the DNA TGTGCCAGCAGGACGCGGAAATACAATGAGCAGTTCTTC. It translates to CASRTRKYNEQFF.

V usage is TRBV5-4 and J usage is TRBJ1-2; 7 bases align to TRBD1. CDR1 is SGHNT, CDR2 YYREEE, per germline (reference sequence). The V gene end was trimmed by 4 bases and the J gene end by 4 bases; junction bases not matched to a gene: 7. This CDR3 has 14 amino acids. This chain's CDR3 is CASSPTTGIYGYTF. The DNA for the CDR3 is TGTGCCAGCAGCCCTACGACAGGGATCTATGGCTACACCTTC.

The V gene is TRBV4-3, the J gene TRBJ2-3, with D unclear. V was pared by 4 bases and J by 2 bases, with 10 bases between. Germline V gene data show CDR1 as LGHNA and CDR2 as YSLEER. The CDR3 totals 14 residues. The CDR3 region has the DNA TGCGCCAGCAGCCCGGATCCGGCCACAGATACGCAGTATTTT. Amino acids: CASSPDPATDTQYF.

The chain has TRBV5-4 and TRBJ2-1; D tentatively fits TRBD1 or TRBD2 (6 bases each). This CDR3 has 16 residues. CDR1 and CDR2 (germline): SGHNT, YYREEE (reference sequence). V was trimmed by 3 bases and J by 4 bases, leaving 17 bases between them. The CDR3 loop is CASSSRGAQGYNEQFF. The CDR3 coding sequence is TGTGCCAGCAGCTCGCGGGGCGCCCAGGGGTACAATGAGCAGTTCTTC.

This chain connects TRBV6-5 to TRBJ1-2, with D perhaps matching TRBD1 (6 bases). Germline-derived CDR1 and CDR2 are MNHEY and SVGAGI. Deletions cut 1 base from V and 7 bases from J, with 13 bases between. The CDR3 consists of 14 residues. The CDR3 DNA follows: TGTGCCAGCAGTTACTTCACAGGGTTATCTGGCTACACCTTC. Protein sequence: CASSYFTGLSGYTF.

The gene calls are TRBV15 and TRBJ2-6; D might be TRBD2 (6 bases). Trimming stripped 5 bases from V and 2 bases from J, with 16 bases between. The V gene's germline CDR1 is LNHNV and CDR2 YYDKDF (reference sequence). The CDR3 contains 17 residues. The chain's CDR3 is CATSRTPGSPGANVLTF. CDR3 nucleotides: TGTGCCACCAGCCGAACACCCGGGAGCCCTGGGGCCAACGTCCTGACTTTC.

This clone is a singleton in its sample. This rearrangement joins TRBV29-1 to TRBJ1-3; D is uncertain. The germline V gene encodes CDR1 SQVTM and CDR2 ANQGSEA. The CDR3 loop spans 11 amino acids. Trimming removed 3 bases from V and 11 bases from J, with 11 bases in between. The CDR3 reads CSVEITGSIYF. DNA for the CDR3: TGCAGCGTTGAGATTACGGGGTCCATATATTTT.

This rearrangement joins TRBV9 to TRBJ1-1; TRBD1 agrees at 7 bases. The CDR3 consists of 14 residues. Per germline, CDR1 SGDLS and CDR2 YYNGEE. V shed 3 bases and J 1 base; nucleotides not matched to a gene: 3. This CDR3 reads CASSGRQGNTEAFF. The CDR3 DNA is TGTGCCAGCAGCGGCCGACAGGGGAACACTGAAGCTTTCTTT.

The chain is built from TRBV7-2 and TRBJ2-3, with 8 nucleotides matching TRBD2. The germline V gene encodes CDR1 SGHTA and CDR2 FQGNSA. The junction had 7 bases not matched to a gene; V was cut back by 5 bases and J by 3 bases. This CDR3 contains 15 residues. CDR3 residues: CASSRTAGVTDTQYF. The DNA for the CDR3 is TGTGCCAGCAGCCGAACAGCGGGAGTTACAGATACGCAGTATTTT.

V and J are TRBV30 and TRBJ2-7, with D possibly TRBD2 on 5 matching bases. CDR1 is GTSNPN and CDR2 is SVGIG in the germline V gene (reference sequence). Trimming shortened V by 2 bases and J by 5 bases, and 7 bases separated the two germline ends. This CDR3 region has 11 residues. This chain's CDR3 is CAWSRLNEQYF. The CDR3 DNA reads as TGTGCCTGGAGTAGACTAAACGAGCAGTACTTC. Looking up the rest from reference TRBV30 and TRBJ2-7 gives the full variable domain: SQTIHQWPATLVQPVGSPLSLECTVEGTSNPNLYWYRQAAGRGLQLLFYSVGIGQISSEVPQNLSASRPQDRQFILSSKKLLLSDSGFYLCAWSRLNEQYFGPGTRLTVT.

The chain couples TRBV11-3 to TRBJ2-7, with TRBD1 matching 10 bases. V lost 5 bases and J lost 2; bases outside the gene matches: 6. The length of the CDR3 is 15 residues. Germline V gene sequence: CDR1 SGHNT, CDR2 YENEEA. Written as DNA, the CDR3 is TGTGCCAGCAGCCCCGGACAGGGGGTGGCCTACGAGCAGTACTTC. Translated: CASSPGQGVAYEQYF.

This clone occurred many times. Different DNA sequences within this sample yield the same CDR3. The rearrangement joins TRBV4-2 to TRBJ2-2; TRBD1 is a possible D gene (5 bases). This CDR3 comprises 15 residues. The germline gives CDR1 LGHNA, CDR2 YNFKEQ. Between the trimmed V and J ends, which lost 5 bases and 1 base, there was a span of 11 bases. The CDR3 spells CASSASGQNTGELFF. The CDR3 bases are TGTGCCAGCAGCGCATCAGGACAGAACACCGGGGAGCTGTTTTTT.

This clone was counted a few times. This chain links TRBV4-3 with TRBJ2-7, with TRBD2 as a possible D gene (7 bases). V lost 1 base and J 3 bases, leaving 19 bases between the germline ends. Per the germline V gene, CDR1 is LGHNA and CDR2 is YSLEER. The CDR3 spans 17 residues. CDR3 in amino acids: CASSQGPWGGGLYEQYF. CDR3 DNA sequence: TGCGCCAGCAGCCAAGGACCTTGGGGAGGGGGACTCTACGAGCAGTACTTC.

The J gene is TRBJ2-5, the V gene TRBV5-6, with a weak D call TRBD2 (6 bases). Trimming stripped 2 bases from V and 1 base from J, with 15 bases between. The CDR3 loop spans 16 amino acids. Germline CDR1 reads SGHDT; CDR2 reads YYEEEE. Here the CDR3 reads CASSLRAGRLQETQYF. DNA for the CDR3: TGTGCCAGCAGCTTACGAGCGGGCAGACTCCAAGAGACCCAGTACTTC.